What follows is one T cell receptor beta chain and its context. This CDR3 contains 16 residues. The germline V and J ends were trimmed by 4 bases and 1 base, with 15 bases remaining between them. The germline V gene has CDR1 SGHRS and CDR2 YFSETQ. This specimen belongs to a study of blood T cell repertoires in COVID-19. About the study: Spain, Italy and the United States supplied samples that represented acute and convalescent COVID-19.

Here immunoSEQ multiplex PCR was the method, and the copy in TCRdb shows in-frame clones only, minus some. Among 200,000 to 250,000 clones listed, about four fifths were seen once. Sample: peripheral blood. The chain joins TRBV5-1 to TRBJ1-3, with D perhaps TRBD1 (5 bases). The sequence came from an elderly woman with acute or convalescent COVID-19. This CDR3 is CASSPGHSGSGNTIYF. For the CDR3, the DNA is TGCGCCAGCAGCCCCGGACATTCCGGGTCTGGAAACACCATATATTTT.